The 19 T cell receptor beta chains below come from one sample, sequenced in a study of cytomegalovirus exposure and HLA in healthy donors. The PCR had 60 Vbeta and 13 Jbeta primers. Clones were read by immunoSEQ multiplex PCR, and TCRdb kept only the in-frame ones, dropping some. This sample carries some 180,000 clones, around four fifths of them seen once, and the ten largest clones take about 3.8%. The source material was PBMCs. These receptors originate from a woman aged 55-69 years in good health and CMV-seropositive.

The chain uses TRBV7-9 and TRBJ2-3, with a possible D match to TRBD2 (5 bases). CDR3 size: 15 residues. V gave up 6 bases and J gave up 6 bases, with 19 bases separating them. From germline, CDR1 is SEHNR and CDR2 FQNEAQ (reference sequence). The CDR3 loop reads CASSSYSPGGDTQYF. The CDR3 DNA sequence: TGTGCCAGCAGTTCCTACTCCCCGGGCGGGGATACGCAGTATTTT.

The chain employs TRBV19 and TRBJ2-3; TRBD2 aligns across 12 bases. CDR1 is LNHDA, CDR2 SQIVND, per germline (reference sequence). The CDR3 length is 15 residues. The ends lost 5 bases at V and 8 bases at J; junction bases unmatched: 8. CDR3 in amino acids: CASSSPGLAGTTQYF. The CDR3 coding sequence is TGTGCCAGTAGTTCCCCGGGACTAGCGGGTACTACGCAGTATTTT.

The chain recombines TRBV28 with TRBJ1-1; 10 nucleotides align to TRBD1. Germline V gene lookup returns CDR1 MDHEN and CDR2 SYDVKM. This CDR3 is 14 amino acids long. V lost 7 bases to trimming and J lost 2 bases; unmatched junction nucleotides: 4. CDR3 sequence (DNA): TGTGCCAGCATCGACAGGGGGCTAAACACTGAAGCTTTCTTT. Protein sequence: CASIDRGLNTEAFF.

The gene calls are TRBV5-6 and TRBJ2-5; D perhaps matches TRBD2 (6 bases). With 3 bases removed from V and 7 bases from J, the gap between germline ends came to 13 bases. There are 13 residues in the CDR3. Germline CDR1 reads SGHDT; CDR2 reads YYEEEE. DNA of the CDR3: TGTGCCAGCAGCTGGGGGACTGGCGGGACCCAGTACTTC. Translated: CASSWGTGGTQYF.

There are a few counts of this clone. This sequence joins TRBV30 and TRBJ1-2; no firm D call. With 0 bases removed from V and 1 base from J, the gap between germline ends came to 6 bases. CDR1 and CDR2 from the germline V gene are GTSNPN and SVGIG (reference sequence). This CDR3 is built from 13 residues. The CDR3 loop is CAWSVRGNYGYTF. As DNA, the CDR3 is TGTGCCTGGAGTGTACGGGGTAACTATGGCTACACCTTC. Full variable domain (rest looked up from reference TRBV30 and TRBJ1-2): SQTIHQWPATLVQPVGSPLSLECTVEGTSNPNLYWYRQAAGRGLQLLFYSVGIGQISSEVPQNLSASRPQDRQFILSSKKLLLSDSGFYLCAWSVRGNYGYTFGSGTRLTVV.

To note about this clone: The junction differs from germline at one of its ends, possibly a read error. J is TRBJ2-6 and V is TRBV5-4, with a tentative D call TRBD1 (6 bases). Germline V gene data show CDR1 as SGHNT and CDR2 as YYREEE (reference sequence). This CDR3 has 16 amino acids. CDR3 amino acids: CAGLRFTGSGANGLTF. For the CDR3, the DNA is TGTGCCGGATTGAGATTTACAGGGTCAGGGGCCAACGGCCTGACTTTC. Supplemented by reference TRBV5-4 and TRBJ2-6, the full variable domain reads ETGVTQSPTHLIKTRGQQVTLRCSSQSGHNTVSWYQQALGQGPQFIFQYYREEENGRGNFPPRFSGLQFPNYSSELNVNALELDDSALYLCAGLRFTGSGANGLTFGAGSRLTVL.

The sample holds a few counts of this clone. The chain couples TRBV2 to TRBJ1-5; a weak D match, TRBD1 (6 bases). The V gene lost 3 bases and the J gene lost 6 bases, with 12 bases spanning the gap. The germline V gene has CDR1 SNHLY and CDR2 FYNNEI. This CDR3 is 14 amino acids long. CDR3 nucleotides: TGTGCCAGCAGTGACGGGCAGGGGACTCAGCCCCAGCATTTT. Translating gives CASSDGQGTQPQHF.

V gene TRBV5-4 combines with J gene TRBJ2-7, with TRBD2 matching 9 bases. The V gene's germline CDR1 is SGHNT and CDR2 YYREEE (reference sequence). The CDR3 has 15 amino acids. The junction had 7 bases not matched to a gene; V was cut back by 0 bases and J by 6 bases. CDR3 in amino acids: CASSLVGLAGSEQYF. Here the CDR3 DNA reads TGTGCCAGCAGCTTGGTCGGCCTAGCGGGGAGCGAGCAGTACTTC. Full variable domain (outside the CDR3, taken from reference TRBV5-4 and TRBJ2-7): ETGVTQSPTHLIKTRGQQVTLRCSSQSGHNTVSWYQQALGQGPQFIFQYYREEENGRGNFPPRFSGLQFPNYSSELNVNALELDDSALYLCASSLVGLAGSEQYFGPGTRLTVT.

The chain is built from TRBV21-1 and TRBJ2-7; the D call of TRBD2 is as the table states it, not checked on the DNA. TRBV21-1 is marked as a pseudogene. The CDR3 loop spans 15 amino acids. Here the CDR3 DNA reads TGTGCCAGCAGCGAAAGGGTAGCGACATCCTACGAGCAGTACTTC. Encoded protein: CASSERVATSYEQYF.

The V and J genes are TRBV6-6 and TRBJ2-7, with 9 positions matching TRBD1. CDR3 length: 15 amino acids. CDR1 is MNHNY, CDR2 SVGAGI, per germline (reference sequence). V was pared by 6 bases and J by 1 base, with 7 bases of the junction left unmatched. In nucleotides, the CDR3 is TGTGCCAGCAGCGTCGACAGGGGGTTATCCTACGAGCAGTACTTC. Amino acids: CASSVDRGLSYEQYF.

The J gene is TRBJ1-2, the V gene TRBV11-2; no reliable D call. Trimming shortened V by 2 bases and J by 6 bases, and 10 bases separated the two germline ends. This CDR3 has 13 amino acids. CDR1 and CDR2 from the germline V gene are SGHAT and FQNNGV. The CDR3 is CASSLRTDNGYTF. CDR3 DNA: TGTGCCAGCAGCTTACGTACAGATAATGGCTACACCTTC.

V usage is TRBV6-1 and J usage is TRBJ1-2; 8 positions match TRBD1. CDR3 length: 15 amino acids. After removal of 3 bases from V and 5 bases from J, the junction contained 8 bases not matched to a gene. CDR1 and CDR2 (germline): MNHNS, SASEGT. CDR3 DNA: TGTGCCAGCAGTGAGATGAACAGGGGGGGGTATGGCTACACCTTC. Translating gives CASSEMNRGGYGYTF.

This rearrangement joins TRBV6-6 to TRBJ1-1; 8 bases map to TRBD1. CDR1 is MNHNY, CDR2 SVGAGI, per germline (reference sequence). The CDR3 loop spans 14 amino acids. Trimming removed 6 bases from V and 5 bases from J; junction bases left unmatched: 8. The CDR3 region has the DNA TGTGCCAGCAGCCAGGGGGCGCATAGAACTGAAGCTTTCTTT. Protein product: CASSQGAHRTEAFF.

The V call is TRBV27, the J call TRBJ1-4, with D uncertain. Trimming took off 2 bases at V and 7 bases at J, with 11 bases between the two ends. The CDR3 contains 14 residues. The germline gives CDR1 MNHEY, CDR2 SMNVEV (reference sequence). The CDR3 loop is CASSLRGAVEKLFF. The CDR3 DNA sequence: TGTGCCAGCAGTTTACGGGGTGCAGTTGAAAAACTGTTTTTT.

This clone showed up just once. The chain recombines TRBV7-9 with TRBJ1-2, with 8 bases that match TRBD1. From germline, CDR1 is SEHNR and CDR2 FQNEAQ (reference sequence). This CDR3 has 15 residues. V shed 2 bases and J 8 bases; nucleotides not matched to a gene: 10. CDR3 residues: CASSLSPLRGPGYTF. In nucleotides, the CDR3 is TGTGCCAGCAGCTTATCTCCACTCAGGGGGCCCGGCTACACCTTC.

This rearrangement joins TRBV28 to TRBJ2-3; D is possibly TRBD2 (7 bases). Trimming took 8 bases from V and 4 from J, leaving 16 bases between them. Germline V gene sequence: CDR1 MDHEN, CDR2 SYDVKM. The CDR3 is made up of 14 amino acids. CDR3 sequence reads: CASSGAGAPDTQYF. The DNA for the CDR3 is TGTGCCAGCTCGGGGGCGGGAGCCCCAGATACGCAGTATTTT. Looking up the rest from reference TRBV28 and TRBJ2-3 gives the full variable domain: DVKVTQSSRYLVKRTGEKVFLECVQDMDHENMFWYRQDPGLGLRLIYFSYDVKMKEKGDIPEGYSVSREKKERFSLILESASTNQTSMYLCASSGAGAPDTQYFGPGTRLTVL.

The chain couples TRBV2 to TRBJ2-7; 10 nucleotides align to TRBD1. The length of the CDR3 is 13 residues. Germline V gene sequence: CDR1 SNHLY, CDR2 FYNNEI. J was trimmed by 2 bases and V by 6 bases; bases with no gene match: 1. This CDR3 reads CASRGQGTYEQYF. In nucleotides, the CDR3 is TGTGCCAGCAGGGGACAGGGGACCTACGAGCAGTACTTC. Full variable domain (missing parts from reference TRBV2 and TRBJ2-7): EPEVTQTPSHQVTQMGQEVILRCVPISNHLYFYWYRQILGQKVEFLVSFYNNEISEKSEIFDDQFSVERPDGSNFTLKIRSTKLEDSAMYFCASRGQGTYEQYFGPGTRLTVT.

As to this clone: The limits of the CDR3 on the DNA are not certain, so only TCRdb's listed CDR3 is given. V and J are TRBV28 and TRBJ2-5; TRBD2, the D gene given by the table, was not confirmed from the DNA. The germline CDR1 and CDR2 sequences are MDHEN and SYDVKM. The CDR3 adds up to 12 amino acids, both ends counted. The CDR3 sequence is CASSTSLETQYF.

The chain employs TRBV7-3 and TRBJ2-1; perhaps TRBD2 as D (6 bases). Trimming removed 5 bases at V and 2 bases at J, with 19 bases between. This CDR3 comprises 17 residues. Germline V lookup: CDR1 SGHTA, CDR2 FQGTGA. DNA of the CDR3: TGTGCCAGCAGCATCGCCCCCGGGACTGCCACCTACAATGAGCAGTTCTTC. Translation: CASSIAPGTATYNEQFF.